The 26 T cell receptor beta chains presented below share a single source sample, sequenced in a study of T cells in Graves' hyperthyroidism and ophthalmopathy. TCR beta CDR3 region amplification was performed from RNA transcripts. Using the HTBI primer set, a first-round RT-PCR was run on the TCR CDR3. From the multiplex PCR reads, TCRdb called clonotypes with MiXCR, one entry per CDR3 protein. The sample has more than 650,000 distinct CDR3 sequences, less than 15% seen once. The sequenced sample was blood. These TCRs come from a woman between 18 and 30 years old with Graves' hyperthyroidism.

This clonotype was counted many times. V and J are TRBV28 and TRBJ2-7, with D tentatively TRBD2 (6 bases). V dropped 8 bases and J dropped 2 bases, with 16 bases sitting between them. CDR3 length equals 14 residues. Germline V gene lookup returns CDR1 MDHEN and CDR2 SYDVKM. The CDR3 nucleotides are TGTGCCAGCGCGACCGTCGGGGGAACCTACGAGCAGTACTTC. Protein sequence: CASATVGGTYEQYF.

This clonotype was counted ten times or more. The V call is TRBV6-1, the J call TRBJ1-4; D might be TRBD1 (6 bases). Germline CDR1 and CDR2: MNHNS and SASEGT. This CDR3 is 18 amino acids long. The V gene lost 6 bases and the J gene lost 0 bases, with 20 bases spanning the gap. The CDR3 region has the DNA TGTGCCAGCAGGGACGGCTTGGGGGCCTTTGCAACTAATGAAAAACTGTTTTTT. Amino acids: CASRDGLGAFATNEKLFF.

This clonotype was observed many times. The rearrangement links TRBV7-9 to TRBJ2-7, with 8 bases aligning to TRBD1. Germline V gene sequence: CDR1 SEHNR, CDR2 FQNEAQ (reference sequence). Unmatched junction bases numbered 5, after V lost 0 bases and J lost 4 bases. This CDR3 is built from 15 residues. Written as DNA, the CDR3 is TGTGCCAGCAGCTTAGCCGGGACAGGACAGTACGAGCAGTACTTC. Its protein is CASSLAGTGQYEQYF.

This clonotype occurred a few times. J is TRBJ2-5 and V is TRBV10-3; the match to TRBD2 covers 9 bases. This CDR3 spans 15 amino acids. Germline V lookup: CDR1 ENHRY, CDR2 SYGVKD. V lost 3 bases and J lost 5; bases outside the gene matches: 7. CDR3 sequence: CAISDSASGTETQYF. The CDR3 region has the DNA TGTGCCATCAGTGACAGCGCTAGCGGGACCGAGACCCAGTACTTC.

For this clonotype: A much larger clone lies one base from this, so it may be a read error. The rearrangement joins TRBV18 to TRBJ2-7; D is unresolved. CDR3 size: 14 residues. Germline CDR1 is KGHSH and CDR2 is LQKENI. The CDR3 DNA is TGTGCCGGCTCACCACTGGACGGCGTAGGGGAGCAGTACTTC. Translation: CAGSPLDGVGEQYF.

This clonotype was observed many times. The chain is built from TRBV19 and TRBJ2-2, with 9 bases identical to TRBD1. Germline V gene sequence: CDR1 LNHDA, CDR2 SQIVND (reference sequence). With V trimmed by 9 bases and J by 3 bases, 5 bases remained unmatched. The CDR3 is made up of 14 amino acids. The CDR3 loop reads CASSWDRDTGELFF. The CDR3 bases are TGTGCCAGCAGTTGGGACAGGGACACCGGGGAGCTGTTTTTT.

This clonotype was recorded many times. V is TRBV19 and J is TRBJ2-3; 8 bases line up with TRBD2. Germline trimming cut 5 bases from V and 6 bases from J; bases unmatched to any gene: 16. Germline lookup yields CDR1 LNHDA and CDR2 SQIVND (reference sequence). The CDR3 runs 17 residues. The CDR3 loop is CASSGPPTSVSADTQYF. In DNA form, the CDR3 reads TGTGCCAGTAGTGGCCCGCCGACTAGCGTCTCCGCTGATACGCAGTATTTT.

The CDR3 region has the DNA TGCAGTGCTAGAGCCGCCTACAATGAGCAGTTCTTC. This translates into CSARAAYNEQFF. The chain employs TRBV20-1 and TRBJ2-1; D gene uncertain. The CDR3 extends over 12 amino acids. Germline V gene data show CDR1 as DFQATT and CDR2 as SNEGSKA (reference sequence). Trimming removed 1 base from V and 2 bases from J, with 3 bases in between.

The table lists this clonotype with many counts. J is TRBJ1-1 and V is TRBV6-2 or TRBV6-3; D ambiguous. The CDR3 is 13 amino acids. The V gene lost 2 bases and the J gene lost 9 bases, with 13 bases spanning the gap. Germline lookup yields CDR1 MNHEY and CDR2 SVGEGT. In DNA form, the CDR3 reads TGTGCCAGCAGTTACAGGACCCCAACTAAAGCTTTCTTT. It encodes CASSYRTPTKAFF.

This clonotype was found many times. V gene TRBV20-1 combines with J gene TRBJ2-2; tentatively, D is TRBD2 (6 bases). The germline V gene encodes CDR1 DFQATT and CDR2 SNEGSKA (reference sequence). The V and J ends lost 1 base and 1 base respectively, with 13 bases between them. The CDR3 extends over 16 amino acids. CDR3 region: CSARAGGRRNTGELFF. The CDR3 coding sequence is TGCAGTGCTAGAGCCGGAGGGCGGCGGAACACCGGGGAGCTGTTTTTT.

A remark on this clonotype: A read error may produce the germline difference seen at one junction end. The chain joins TRBV24-1 to TRBJ2-1; D is unclear. The germline CDR1 and CDR2 sequences are KGHDR and SFDVKD. This CDR3 has 13 residues. As DNA, the CDR3 is TGTGCCACAAGTGATACATTCTACAATGAGCAGTTCTTC. It translates to CATSDTFYNEQFF.

This clonotype was observed many times. The chain couples TRBV27 to TRBJ2-7; D may be TRBD1 (5 bases). Germline lookup yields CDR1 MNHEY and CDR2 SMNVEV (reference sequence). V was clipped by 3 bases and J by 7 bases, with 13 bases between them. This CDR3 has 13 residues. DNA for the CDR3: TGTGCCAGCAGTTTTACAGGAGCGAGAGAGCAGTACTTC. Translation gives CASSFTGAREQYF.

The table lists this clonotype with many counts. The rearrangement links TRBV11-3 to TRBJ2-1, with 9 bases that match TRBD2. Germline CDR1 and CDR2: SGHNT and YENEEA. The length of the CDR3 is 15 residues. J was trimmed by 8 bases and V by 1 base; bases with no gene match: 6. The CDR3 DNA sequence: TGTGCCAGCAGCTTAGCCTCTAGCGGGACGCATGAGCAGTTCTTC. Amino acid sequence: CASSLASSGTHEQFF.

This clonotype was picked up many times. This chain joins TRBV11-3 and TRBJ2-5; D may be TRBD2 (6 bases). Trimming removed 5 bases at V and 4 bases at J, with 11 bases between. The germline V gene has CDR1 SGHNT and CDR2 YENEEA. The CDR3 consists of 13 residues. The CDR3 protein is CASSQRRGETQYF. CDR3 DNA sequence: TGTGCCAGCAGCCAGCGGCGGGGAGAGACCCAGTACTTC. Combining the CDR3 with reference TRBV11-3 and TRBJ2-5 gives the whole variable domain EAGVVQSPRYKIIEKKQPVAFWCNPISGHNTLYWYLQNLGQGPELLIRYENEEAVDDSQLPKDRFSAERLKGVDSTLKIQPAELGDSAVYLCASSQRRGETQYFGPGTRLLVL.

This clonotype has ten or more counts. The J gene is TRBJ1-5, the V gene TRBV20-1; D is uncertain. Germline lookup yields CDR1 DFQATT and CDR2 SNEGSKA (reference sequence). This CDR3 contains 14 residues. The V gene lost 6 bases and the J gene lost 4 bases, with 16 bases spanning the gap. CDR3 DNA: TGCAGTGCGTCCACCGCCTTTGGTAATCAGCCCCAGCATTTT. It encodes CSASTAFGNQPQHF.

V gene TRBV4-3 combines with J gene TRBJ2-1, with TRBD2 as a possible D gene (5 bases). The CDR3 runs 14 residues. V was cut by 1 base and J by 7 bases, with 11 bases left in between. In germline, CDR1 is LGHNA, CDR2 YSLEER. CDR3 sequence reads: CASSQGRTSNEQFF. CDR3 nucleotide sequence: TGCGCCAGCAGCCAAGGCAGGACTTCAAATGAGCAGTTCTTC.

The chain uses TRBV20-1 and TRBJ2-7, with a tentative D call TRBD2 (5 bases). This CDR3 is 13 amino acids long. The germline V gene encodes CDR1 DFQATT and CDR2 SNEGSKA (reference sequence). V was cut by 7 bases and J by 3 bases, with 16 bases left in between. In nucleotides, the CDR3 is TGCAGTGAGGCGGGCCCGACAAACTACGAGCAGTACTTC. Protein sequence: CSEAGPTNYEQYF.

Many counts were recorded for this clonotype. This chain links TRBV24-1 with TRBJ2-1; possible D gene TRBD2, 6 bases. Germline CDR1 KGHDR, CDR2 SFDVKD. Trimming shortened V by 5 bases and J by 8 bases, and 18 bases separated the two germline ends. The CDR3 is 15 residues long. The CDR3, as DNA: TGTGCCACCAGTGCGAGGGGAGGAAGTCAGCATGAGCAGTTCTTC. It codes for CATSARGGSQHEQFF.

This chain joins TRBV6-1 and TRBJ1-2, with 8 bases fitting TRBD1. The CDR3 has 13 residues. Germline V gene sequence: CDR1 MNHNS, CDR2 SASEGT. J lost 0 bases, V lost 6 bases, and 0 bases had no gene match. The CDR3 region is CASRQGANYGYTF. The CDR3 DNA reads as TGTGCCAGCAGACAGGGGGCTAACTATGGCTACACCTTC.

V and J are TRBV12-3 or TRBV12-4 and TRBJ1-1; D is perhaps TRBD1 (5 bases). Trimming removed 1 base from V and 5 bases from J, with 11 bases in between. The CDR3 runs 14 residues. This CDR3 is CASSLGGTRTEAFF. CDR3 sequence (DNA): TGTGCCAGCAGTTTAGGGGGCACGAGGACTGAAGCTTTCTTT.

This clonotype came up a few times. The chain is built from TRBV20-1 and TRBJ1-1, with D possibly being TRBD1 (5 bases). With 5 bases removed from V and 4 bases from J, the gap between germline ends came to 17 bases. This CDR3 contains 14 residues. Germline-derived CDR1 and CDR2 are DFQATT and SNEGSKA (reference sequence). The CDR3 sequence: CSAARGPPGTEAFF. The CDR3, as DNA: TGCAGTGCTGCCCGGGGACCGCCAGGCACTGAAGCTTTCTTT.

This clonotype was counted only a few times. This chain joins TRBV7-8 and TRBJ1-1; 8 bases line up with TRBD1. The CDR3 is 13 residues long. After removal of 4 bases from V and 8 bases from J, the junction contained 6 bases not matched to a gene. Germline lookup yields CDR1 SGHVS and CDR2 FQNEAQ. The CDR3 DNA reads as TGTGCCAGCAGCTCGCCAGGGGGCCTCGAAGCTTTCTTT. It yields the protein CASSSPGGLEAFF.

This clonotype was seen at least ten times. The chain carries TRBV30 and TRBJ2-7; 12 positions agree with TRBD1. V was pared by 3 bases and J by 3 bases, with 6 bases of the junction left unmatched. The CDR3 spans 15 residues. Germline V gene lookup returns CDR1 GTSNPN and CDR2 SVGIG (reference sequence). For the CDR3, the DNA is TGTGCCTGGAGGGCCGGGACAGGGGGCTTCTACGAGCAGTACTTC. This encodes CAWRAGTGGFYEQYF.

There are many counts of this clonotype. The J gene is TRBJ1-5, the V gene TRBV4-1; D perhaps matches TRBD1 (5 bases). Germline V gene sequence: CDR1 MGHRA, CDR2 YSYEKL. The CDR3 loop spans 16 amino acids. V lost 0 bases, J lost 3 bases, and 12 bases lay in between. The CDR3 DNA follows: TGCGCCAGCAGCCAAGAGGGAGGCAGGGTCAATCAGCCCCAGCATTTT. It specifies CASSQEGGRVNQPQHF.

This clonotype is a singleton in its sample. The chain has TRBV9 and TRBJ1-1; no reliable D call. Trimming left V 0 bases short and J 4 bases short, with 10 bases between. CDR1 and CDR2 from the germline V gene are SGDLS and YYNGEE. The CDR3 contains 14 residues. CDR3 sequence: CASSVGGQPTEAFF. As DNA, the CDR3 is TGTGCCAGCAGCGTAGGAGGGCAGCCCACTGAAGCTTTCTTT.

This clonotype was detected ten times or more. The rearrangement uses TRBV27 and TRBJ2-3; 8 nucleotides align to TRBD2. With 5 bases clipped from V and 0 bases from J, the junction kept 4 bases outside the gene matches. Per the germline V gene, CDR1 is MNHEY and CDR2 is SMNVEV (reference sequence). There are 15 residues in the CDR3. CDR3 in amino acids: CASSPLAESTDTQYF. CDR3 sequence (DNA): TGTGCCAGCAGTCCACTAGCGGAGAGCACAGATACGCAGTATTTT.